One T cell receptor beta chain is described in this entry. These data belong to a study of blood T cell repertoires in COVID-19. Across the whole study: Sources were T cells, B-cell-depleted T cells, or PBMCs; the material itself was cDNA or gDNA.

The CDR3 is made up of 13 amino acids. V lost 3 bases to trimming and J lost 3 bases, with 6 bases between them. Libraries were prepared by immunoSEQ multiplex PCR; TCRdb keeps only in-frame clonotypes and omits some of them. The sample records roughly 60,000 clones, 65% to 90% being singletons. Sequencing was done on a sample of peripheral blood. The V gene is TRBV12-3 or TRBV12-4, the J gene TRBJ1-5; D is uncertain. The receptor was derived from a man aged 45 to 65 with COVID-19, enrolled during active disease. The CDR3 DNA reads as TGTGCCAGCAGTTTGTCCCACAATCAGCCCCAGCATTTT. This sequence encodes CASSLSHNQPQHF.